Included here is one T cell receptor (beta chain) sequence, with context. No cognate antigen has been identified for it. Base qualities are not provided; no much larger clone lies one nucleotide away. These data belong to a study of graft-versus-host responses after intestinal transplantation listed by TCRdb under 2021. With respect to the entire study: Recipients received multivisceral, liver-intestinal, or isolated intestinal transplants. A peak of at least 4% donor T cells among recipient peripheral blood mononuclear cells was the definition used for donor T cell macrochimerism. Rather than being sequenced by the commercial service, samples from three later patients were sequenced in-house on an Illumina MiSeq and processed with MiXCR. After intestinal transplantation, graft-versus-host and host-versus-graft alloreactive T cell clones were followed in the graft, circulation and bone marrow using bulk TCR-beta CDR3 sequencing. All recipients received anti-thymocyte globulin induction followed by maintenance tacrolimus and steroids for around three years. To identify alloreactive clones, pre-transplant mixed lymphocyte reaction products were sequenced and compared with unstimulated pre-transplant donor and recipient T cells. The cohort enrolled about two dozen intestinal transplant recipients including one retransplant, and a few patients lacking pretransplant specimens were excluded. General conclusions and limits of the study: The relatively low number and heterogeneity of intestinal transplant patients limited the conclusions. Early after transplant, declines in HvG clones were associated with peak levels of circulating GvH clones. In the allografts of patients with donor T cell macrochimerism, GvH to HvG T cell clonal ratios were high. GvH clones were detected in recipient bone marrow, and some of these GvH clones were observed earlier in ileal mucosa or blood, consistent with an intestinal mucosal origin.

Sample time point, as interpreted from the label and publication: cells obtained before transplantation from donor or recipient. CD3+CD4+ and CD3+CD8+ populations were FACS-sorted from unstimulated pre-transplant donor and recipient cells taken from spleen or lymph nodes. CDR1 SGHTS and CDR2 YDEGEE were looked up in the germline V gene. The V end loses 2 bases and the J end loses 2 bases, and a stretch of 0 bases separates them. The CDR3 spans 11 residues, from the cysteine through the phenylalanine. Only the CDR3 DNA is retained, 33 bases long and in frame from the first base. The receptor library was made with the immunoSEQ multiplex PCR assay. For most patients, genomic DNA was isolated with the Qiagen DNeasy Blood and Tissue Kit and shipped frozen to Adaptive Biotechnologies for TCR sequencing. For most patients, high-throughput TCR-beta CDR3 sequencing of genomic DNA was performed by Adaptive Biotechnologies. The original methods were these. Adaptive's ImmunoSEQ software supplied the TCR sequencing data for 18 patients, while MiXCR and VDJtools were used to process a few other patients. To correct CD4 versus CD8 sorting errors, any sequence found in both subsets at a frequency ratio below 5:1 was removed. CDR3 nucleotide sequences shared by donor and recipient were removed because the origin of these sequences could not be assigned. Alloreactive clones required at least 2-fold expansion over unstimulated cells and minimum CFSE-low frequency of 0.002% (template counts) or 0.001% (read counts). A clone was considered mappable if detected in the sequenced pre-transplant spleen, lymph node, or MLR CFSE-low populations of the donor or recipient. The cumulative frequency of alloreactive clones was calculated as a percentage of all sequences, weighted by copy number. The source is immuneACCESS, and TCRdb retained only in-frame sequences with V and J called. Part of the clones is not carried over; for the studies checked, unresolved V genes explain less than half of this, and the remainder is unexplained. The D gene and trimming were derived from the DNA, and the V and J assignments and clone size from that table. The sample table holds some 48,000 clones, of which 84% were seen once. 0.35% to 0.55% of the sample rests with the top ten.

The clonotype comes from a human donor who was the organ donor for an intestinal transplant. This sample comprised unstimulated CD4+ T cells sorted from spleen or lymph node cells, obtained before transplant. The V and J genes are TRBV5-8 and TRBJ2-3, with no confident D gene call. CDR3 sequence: CASSFTDTQYF. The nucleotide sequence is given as TGTGCCAGCAGCTTCACAGATACGCAGTATTTT. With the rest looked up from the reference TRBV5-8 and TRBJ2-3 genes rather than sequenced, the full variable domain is EAGVTQSPTHLIKTRGQQATLRCSPISGHTSVYWYQQALGLGLQFLLWYDEGEERNRGNFPPRFSGRQFPNYSSELNVNALELEDSALYLCASSFTDTQYFGPGTRLTVL.